The present T cell receptor (beta chain) was sequenced within a study of blood T cell repertoires in COVID-19. Measured with immunoSEQ multiplex PCR; TCRdb has only the in-frame clones, and not every one. The sample includes 95,000 to 120,000 clones, roughly 88% of them seen just once. Material for sequencing was peripheral blood. The receptor was derived from a human donor in a cohort sampled during active COVID-19.

The CDR3 DNA is TGTGCCAGCAGCCAAACTAGCGGCACAGATACGCAGTATTTT. Its protein product is CASSQTSGTDTQYF. The chain joins TRBV3-1 (or the pseudogene TRBV3-2) to TRBJ2-3, with 7 bases that match TRBD2. V lost 2 bases and J lost 1; bases outside the gene matches: 0. This CDR3 region has 14 residues. Germline V CDR1 and CDR2: LGHDT, YNNKEL (reference sequence).